This note documents a single T cell receptor beta chain sequence. This entry comes from a study of technical replicates of blood from a few donors. The method was immunoSEQ multiplex PCR; TCRdb's version includes in-frame clones alone and lacks a portion of them. The profile shows 70,000 to 80,000 clones, approximately 97% of them singletons. V was clipped by 7 bases and J by 4 bases, with 11 bases between them. The CDR3 totals 12 residues. The germline gives CDR1 SGHRS, CDR2 YFSETQ. What was sequenced was T cells isolated from PBMCs. V and J are TRBV5-1 and TRBJ1-1, with D possibly matching TRBD1 (5 bases). The origin of this receptor is a human donor in good health. In DNA form, the CDR3 reads TGCGCCAGCTCAGGGCAGGGCACTGAAGCTTTCTTT. Protein product: CASSGQGTEAFF. Supplemented by reference TRBV5-1 and TRBJ1-1, the full variable domain reads KAGVTQTPRYLIKTRGQQVTLSCSPISGHRSVSWYQQTPGQGLQFLFEYFSETQRNKGNFPGRFSGRQFSNSRSEMNVSTLELGDSALYLCASSGQGTEAFFGQGTRLTVV.